Presented here are 25 T cell receptor beta chains from one specimen sequenced in a study of Ad26.COV2.S vaccination and SARS-CoV-2 variants. Treatment specified: roughly 19 received Ad26.COV2.S at low or high dose, single or two shots; several received placebo; per-sample allocation not given. Sample collection was performed on day 63 after the first vaccine or placebo injection. Produced via immunoSEQ multiplex PCR; TCRdb's table is partial and in-frame only. The data contain 510,000 or so clones, around 85% of them singletons. Sequencing was performed on peripheral blood, taken in a trial of Ad26.COV2.S vaccine versus placebo. Receptors were obtained from a person aged 18-60 years who received the Ad26.COV2.S COVID-19 vaccine or a placebo.

The rearrangement joins TRBV7-3 to TRBJ2-3, with TRBD2 matching over 14 bases. Germline assignment: CDR1 SGHTA and CDR2 FQGTGA. The CDR3 has 16 amino acids. After removal of 4 bases from V and 4 bases from J, the junction contained 4 bases not matched to a gene. CDR3 residues: CASSSGLAGVPDTQYF. Written as DNA, the CDR3 is TGTGCCAGCAGCTCGGGACTAGCGGGAGTCCCAGATACGCAGTATTTT.

The chain links TRBV28 to TRBJ1-4; D gene unclear. The CDR3 is made up of 13 amino acids. CDR1 and CDR2 from the germline V gene are MDHEN and SYDVKM. V dropped 6 bases and J dropped 8 bases, with 13 bases sitting between them. This chain's CDR3 is CASRGVGEEKLFF. Written as DNA, the CDR3 is TGTGCCAGCAGGGGAGTCGGAGAGGAAAAACTGTTTTTT.

The V gene is TRBV28, the J gene TRBJ1-2; D unclear. Germline CDR1 reads MDHEN; CDR2 reads SYDVKM. Trimming pared 6 bases from V and 8 bases from J, leaving 13 bases between. The CDR3 contains 12 residues. As DNA, the CDR3 is TGTGCCAGCAGCCAGGAGGCATACGGCTACACCTTC. Protein product: CASSQEAYGYTF.

V and J are TRBV28 and TRBJ2-5; TRBD2 matches 11 bases. J lost 2 bases, V lost 5 bases, and 4 bases had no gene match. The CDR3 totals 15 residues. Germline V lookup: CDR1 MDHEN, CDR2 SYDVKM. This chain's CDR3 is CASSPGLAVQETQYF. CDR3 sequence (DNA): TGTGCCAGCAGTCCGGGACTAGCGGTACAAGAGACCCAGTACTTC.

The J gene is TRBJ2-3, the V gene TRBV28; D is perhaps TRBD2 (6 bases). Trimming pared 3 bases from V and 6 bases from J, leaving 16 bases between. Looked up from germline, CDR1 is MDHEN and CDR2 is SYDVKM. The length of the CDR3 is 15 residues. The CDR3 nucleotides read TGTGCCAGCAGTTTGGCGGGACCCCTTGGGGATACGCAGTATTTT. It specifies CASSLAGPLGDTQYF.

The V gene is TRBV7-2, the J gene TRBJ2-5; tentatively, D is TRBD2 (6 bases). Trimming removed 2 bases at V and 5 bases at J, with 9 bases between. The CDR3 runs 13 residues. CDR1 and CDR2 from the germline V gene are SGHTA and FQGNSA. CDR3 sequence: CASSLLAMETQYF. The CDR3 DNA reads TGTGCCAGCAGCTTACTAGCGATGGAGACCCAGTACTTC.

V usage is TRBV9 and J usage is TRBJ2-1; 10 nucleotides align to TRBD2. V was clipped by 2 bases and J by 8 bases; unmatched bases: 1. This CDR3 is built from 13 residues. Germline CDR1 reads SGDLS; CDR2 reads YYNGEE. The CDR3 DNA reads as TGTGCCAGCAGCGTTAGCGGGAGGTATGAGCAGTTCTTC. As protein: CASSVSGRYEQFF.

V usage is TRBV3-1 (or the pseudogene TRBV3-2) and J usage is TRBJ1-6, with TRBD1 as a possible D gene (5 bases). CDR1 and CDR2 from the germline V gene are LGHDT and YNNKEL (reference sequence). The CDR3 has 16 amino acids. V lost 3 bases and J 5 bases, leaving 14 bases between the germline ends. In DNA, the CDR3 is TGTGCCAGCAGCCACGGCCGGACATGGAATAATTCACCCCTCCACTTT. It is translated as CASSHGRTWNNSPLHF.

This chain uses TRBV11-2 with TRBJ2-1; a possible D gene is TRBD2 (5 bases). The ends were cut back, 5 bases at V and 3 bases at J, with 14 bases in the middle. Germline V lookup: CDR1 SGHAT, CDR2 FQNNGV. The CDR3 contains 15 residues. CDR3 sequence: CASSPTRGIYNEQFF. DNA for the CDR3: TGTGCCAGCAGCCCCACTAGAGGGATCTACAATGAGCAGTTCTTC.

This chain uses TRBV6-5 with TRBJ2-1, with D unclear. The length of the CDR3 is 14 residues. Trimming left V 6 bases short and J 9 bases short, with 18 bases between. Germline loops: CDR1 MNHEY, CDR2 SVGAGI. CDR3 coding DNA: TGTGCCAGCAGAGTCGGTAGAACAATTGGTGAGCAGTTCTTC. Translating it yields CASRVGRTIGEQFF.

The CDR3 sequence is CASGWTGLYEQYF. The CDR3, as DNA: TGTGCCAGCGGTTGGACAGGCCTCTACGAGCAGTACTTC. The chain combines TRBV6-2 or TRBV6-3 with TRBJ2-7; 7 bases line up with TRBD1. The ends lost 8 bases at V and 3 bases at J; junction bases unmatched: 7. CDR1 and CDR2 from the germline V gene are MNHEY and SVGEGT. This CDR3 is built from 13 residues.

The rearrangement uses TRBV29-1 and TRBJ1-1; 8 bases are a match to TRBD1. Germline CDR1 SQVTM, CDR2 ANQGSEA. V shed 1 base and J 4 bases; nucleotides not matched to a gene: 2. The CDR3 has 13 amino acids. CDR3 DNA sequence: TGCAGCGTTGAAGCCAGGGGGCTCACTGAAGCTTTCTTT. It translates to CSVEARGLTEAFF.

This clone has just one count. V is TRBV6-5 and J is TRBJ2-1, with D tentatively TRBD1 or TRBD2 (5 bases each). Trimming removed 7 bases from V and 3 bases from J, with 16 bases in between. This CDR3 spans 15 amino acids. Germline values: CDR1 MNHEY, CDR2 SVGAGI. In nucleotides, the CDR3 is TGTGCCAGCACACCACGCCGGGACGGCTACAATGAGCAGTTCTTC. Protein product: CASTPRRDGYNEQFF.

The chain has TRBV10-3 and TRBJ2-3, with TRBD2 matching over 9 bases. The germline V gene encodes CDR1 ENHRY and CDR2 SYGVKD. The CDR3 contains 14 residues. The ends lost 8 bases at V and 3 bases at J; junction bases unmatched: 6. The CDR3 DNA reads TGTGCCATCTCTAGCGGGATTGGAACAGATACGCAGTATTTT. It codes for CAISSGIGTDTQYF.

Remarks on this clone: Other DNA variants within this sample encode the same CDR3. This chain links TRBV28 with TRBJ2-7; TRBD2 is a possible D gene (5 bases). The CDR3 loop spans 13 amino acids. Germline lookup yields CDR1 MDHEN and CDR2 SYDVKM. Trimming pared 2 bases from V and 3 bases from J, leaving 8 bases between. DNA of the CDR3: TGTGCCAGCAGTTTAGGACGGGACTACGAGCAGTACTTC. Its protein is CASSLGRDYEQYF.

The gene calls are TRBV28 and TRBJ1-4, with unresolved D. The CDR3 length is 13 residues. V lost 3 bases and J 3 bases, leaving 5 bases between the germline ends. The V gene's germline CDR1 is MDHEN and CDR2 SYDVKM. This chain's CDR3 is CASSFRANEKLFF. CDR3 nucleotide sequence: TGTGCCAGCAGTTTTAGGGCTAATGAAAAACTGTTTTTT.

This sequence joins TRBV5-6 and TRBJ2-7; TRBD1 agrees at 7 bases. The CDR3 is made up of 12 amino acids. With V trimmed by 0 bases and J by 11 bases, 5 bases remained unmatched. Germline V gene data show CDR1 as SGHDT and CDR2 as YYEEEE. The CDR3, as DNA: TGTGCCAGCAGCTTGGGAGTCGGGACAGAGTACTTC. Translation: CASSLGVGTEYF.

V is TRBV6-5 and J is TRBJ1-4; D perhaps matches TRBD1 (5 bases). V lost 8 bases and J lost 8, with 15 bases in between. Germline lookup yields CDR1 MNHEY and CDR2 SVGAGI. CDR3 length equals 13 residues. The DNA of the CDR3 is TGTGCCAGCGGGGTACGGAGGGGCGAAAAACTGTTTTTT. This gives the protein CASGVRRGEKLFF.

V gene TRBV9 combines with J gene TRBJ1-2; weak D call: TRBD1 (6 bases). Germline V gives CDR1 SGDLS, CDR2 YYNGEE. V shed 1 base and J shed 2 bases, with 24 bases lying between them. This CDR3 spans 19 amino acids. This CDR3 is CASSVSKGGLPKPNYGYTF. The CDR3 DNA sequence: TGTGCCAGCAGCGTATCCAAAGGGGGGCTCCCAAAGCCCAACTATGGCTACACCTTC.

The V call is TRBV12-2, the J call TRBJ1-3; TRBD1 reflects the table's D call only, with no check against the DNA. TRBV12-2 is recorded as a pseudogene. The CDR3 sequence is 19 residues long. The CDR3: CASRFSTLRQGPLKNTIYF. The CDR3 nucleotides are TGTGCAAGTCGCTTTTCGACCTTGAGACAGGGACCCCTTAAGAACACCATATATTTT.

The rearrangement joins TRBV5-1 to TRBJ2-1; D gene unclear. The germline V gene encodes CDR1 SGHRS and CDR2 YFSETQ. The CDR3 length is 13 residues. With 7 bases removed from V and 5 bases from J, the gap between germline ends came to 13 bases. The CDR3 bases are TGCGCCAGCGGTGACTCACTAAACAATGAGCAGTTCTTC. This codes for CASGDSLNNEQFF.

This clone was counted once. J is TRBJ2-3 and V is TRBV30; D assignment may be TRBD1 or TRBD2 (5 bases each). CDR3 size: 13 residues. V shed 4 bases and J shed 2 bases, with 10 bases lying between them. Germline-derived CDR1 and CDR2 are GTSNPN and SVGIG (reference sequence). CDR3 nucleotide sequence: TGTGCCTGGACAGGGACCAACACAGATACGCAGTATTTT. Amino acids: CAWTGTNTDTQYF. Combining the CDR3 with reference TRBV30 and TRBJ2-3 gives the whole variable domain SQTIHQWPATLVQPVGSPLSLECTVEGTSNPNLYWYRQAAGRGLQLLFYSVGIGQISSEVPQNLSASRPQDRQFILSSKKLLLSDSGFYLCAWTGTNTDTQYFGPGTRLTVL.

This chain joins TRBV13 and TRBJ2-5, with D possibly TRBD2 on 5 matching bases. Germline CDR1 is PRHDT and CDR2 is FYEKMQ (reference sequence). Trimming cost V 0 bases and J 2 bases, with 16 bases left between them. The CDR3 runs 17 residues. The CDR3 reads CASSLGRGTGIQETQYF. CDR3 DNA: TGTGCCAGCAGCTTAGGCCGGGGAACGGGAATACAAGAGACCCAGTACTTC. The full variable domain, completed using reference TRBV13 and TRBJ2-5, is AAGVIQSPRHLIKEKRETATLKCYPIPRHDTVYWYQQGPGQDPQFLISFYEKMQSDKGSIPDRFSAQQFSDYHSELNMSSLELGDSALYFCASSLGRGTGIQETQYFGPGTRLLVL.

J is TRBJ1-1 and V is TRBV12-5; no reliable D call. CDR3 length: 11 residues. Germline CDR1 reads LGHNT; CDR2 reads FRNRAP. Trimming removed 6 bases at V and 7 bases at J, with 9 bases between. The CDR3: CASGLGDEAFF. The CDR3 DNA sequence: TGTGCTAGTGGCCTCGGCGATGAAGCTTTCTTT.

In DNA, the CDR3 is TGCAGTGCTAGTCCCGCGGGAGGGGCGGATGAGCAGTTCTTC. As protein: CSASPAGGADEQFF. V and J are TRBV20-1 and TRBJ2-1; TRBD2 matches 9 bases. Unmatched junction bases numbered 8, after V lost 3 bases and J lost 8 bases. This CDR3 spans 14 amino acids. Looked up from germline, CDR1 is DFQATT and CDR2 is SNEGSKA (reference sequence).